These 4 T cell receptor beta chains were sequenced from one sample in a study of T cells expressing NK-cell markers. TCRdb reprocessed the 5' RACE reads and keeps a single row for each CDR3 protein, giving no DNA. The specimen's table records 350,000 to 450,000 distinct CDR3 sequences. The sample taken for sequencing was blood T cells: a sorted CD56 or NKG2C T cell subset, CD4+ or CD8+ T cells, or bulk PBMC T cells (not recorded which). The receptors stem from a man aged 18 to 69 in good health.

The chain joins TRBV19 to TRBJ2-2; TCRdb lists TRBD2, though no DNA is available to test this call. Germline V gives CDR1 LNHDA, CDR2 SQIVND (reference sequence). The CDR3 consists of 16 residues. CDR3 amino acids: CAAARGLASNTGELFF.

The chain is built from TRBV4-2 and TRBJ2-7; TCRdb's D call, TRBD1, is unchecked because there is no DNA. In germline, CDR1 is LGHNA, CDR2 YNFKEQ. The CDR3 spans 15 residues. CDR3 loop: CASSQVDRVGYEQYF.

The chain uses TRBV12-3 or TRBV12-4 and TRBJ2-6; TCRdb's assignment of TRBD1 cannot be checked, as there is no DNA. CDR3 length equals 18 residues. CDR3 protein: CASSLAGTGRPGANVLTF.

This sequence joins TRBV29-1 and TRBJ2-5; TCRdb's D gene call, TRBD1, goes unchecked for lack of DNA. CDR3 length equals 11 residues. Germline V CDR1 and CDR2: SQVTM, ANQGSEA. CDR3 amino acids: CSVGQSETQYF.